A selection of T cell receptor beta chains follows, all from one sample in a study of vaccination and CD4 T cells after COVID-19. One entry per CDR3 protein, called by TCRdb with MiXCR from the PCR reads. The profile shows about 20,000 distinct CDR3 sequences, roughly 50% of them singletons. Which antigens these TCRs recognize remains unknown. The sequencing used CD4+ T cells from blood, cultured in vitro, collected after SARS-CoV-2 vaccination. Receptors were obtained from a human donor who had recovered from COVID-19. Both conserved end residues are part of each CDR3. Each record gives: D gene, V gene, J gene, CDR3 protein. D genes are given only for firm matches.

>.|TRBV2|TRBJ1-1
CASTPSQLNTEAFF
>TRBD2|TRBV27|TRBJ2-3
CASSAGTSGREANTQYF
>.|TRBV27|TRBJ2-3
CASSFLTGPTDTQYF
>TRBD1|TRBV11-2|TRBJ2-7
CASSSPGTGSYEQYF
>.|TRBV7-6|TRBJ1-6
CASSLRYSPLHF
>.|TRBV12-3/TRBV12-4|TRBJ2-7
CASSLMAGGLSYEQYF
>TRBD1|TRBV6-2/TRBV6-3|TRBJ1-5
CASRPRTGQPQHF
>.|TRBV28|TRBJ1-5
CASFTGSYSNQPQHF
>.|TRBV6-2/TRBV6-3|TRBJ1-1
CASKNGRQNTEAFF
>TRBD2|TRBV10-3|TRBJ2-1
CAISETSGAGYNEQFF
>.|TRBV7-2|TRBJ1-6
CASTSWGRGTNSPLHF
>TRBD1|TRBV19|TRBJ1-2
CASSISGTGSGYTF
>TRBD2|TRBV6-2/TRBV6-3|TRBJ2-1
CASTQPVGLAFEEQFF
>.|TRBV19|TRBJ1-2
CASSIVGDGYTF
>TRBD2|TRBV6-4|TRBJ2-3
CASSGTSGADTQYF
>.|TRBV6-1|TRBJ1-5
CASQVEQGGQPQHF
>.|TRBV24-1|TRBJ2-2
CATSDSSRNTGELFF
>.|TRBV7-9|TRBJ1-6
CASSLGTEYSPLHF
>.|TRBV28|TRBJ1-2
CASSPPGQKVYGYTF
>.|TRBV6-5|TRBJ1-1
CASSLGTEAFF
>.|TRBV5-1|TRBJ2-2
CASSLRTAGDTGELFF
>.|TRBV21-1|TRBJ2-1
CASSKPIRRGHEQFF
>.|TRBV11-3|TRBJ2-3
CASMRFHTDTQYF
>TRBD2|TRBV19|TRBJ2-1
CASSIPRASGGPLVRDEQFF
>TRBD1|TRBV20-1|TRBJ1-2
CSAPMPGTGGHGYTF
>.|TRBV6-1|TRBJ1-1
CASRPPGEGTEAFF
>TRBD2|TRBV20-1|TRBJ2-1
CSAGLAGGGDFYEQFF
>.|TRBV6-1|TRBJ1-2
CASSEYEGSGGYTF
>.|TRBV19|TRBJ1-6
CASSTQGGSNSPLHF
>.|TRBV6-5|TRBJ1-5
CASSYRSNQPQHF
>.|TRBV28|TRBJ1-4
CASSTLRTDLFF
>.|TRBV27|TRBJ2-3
CASRPEGPSSGTQYF
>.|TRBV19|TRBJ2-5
CASSRNEETQYF
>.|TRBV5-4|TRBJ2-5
CASSLDFKETQYF
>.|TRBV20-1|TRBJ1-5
CSARADSYSNQPQHF
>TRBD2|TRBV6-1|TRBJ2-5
CASRPGLAGGETQYF
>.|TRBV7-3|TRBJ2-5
CASSLEGGYGKETQYF
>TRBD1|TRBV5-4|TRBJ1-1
CASSPTGTKGTEAFF
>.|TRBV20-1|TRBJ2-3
CSAGAPSASSTDTQYF
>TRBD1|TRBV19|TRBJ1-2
CASRTGESYGYTF
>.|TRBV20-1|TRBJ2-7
CSARDPRGSDEQYF
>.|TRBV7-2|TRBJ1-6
CASTIRGAGGSPLHF
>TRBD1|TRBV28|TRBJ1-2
CASKGQGTHFYGYTF
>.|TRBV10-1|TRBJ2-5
CAKTRQGPPETQYF